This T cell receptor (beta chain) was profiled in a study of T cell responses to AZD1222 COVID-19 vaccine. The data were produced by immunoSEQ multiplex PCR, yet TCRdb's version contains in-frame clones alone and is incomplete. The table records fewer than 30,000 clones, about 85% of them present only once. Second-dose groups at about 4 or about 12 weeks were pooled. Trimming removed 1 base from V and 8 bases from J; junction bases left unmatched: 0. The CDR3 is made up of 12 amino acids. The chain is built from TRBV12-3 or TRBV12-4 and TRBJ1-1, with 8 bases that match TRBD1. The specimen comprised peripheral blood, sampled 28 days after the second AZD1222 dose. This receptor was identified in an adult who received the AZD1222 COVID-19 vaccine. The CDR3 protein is CASSLGDREAFF. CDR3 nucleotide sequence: TGTGCCAGCAGTTTAGGGGACAGGGAAGCTTTCTTT.